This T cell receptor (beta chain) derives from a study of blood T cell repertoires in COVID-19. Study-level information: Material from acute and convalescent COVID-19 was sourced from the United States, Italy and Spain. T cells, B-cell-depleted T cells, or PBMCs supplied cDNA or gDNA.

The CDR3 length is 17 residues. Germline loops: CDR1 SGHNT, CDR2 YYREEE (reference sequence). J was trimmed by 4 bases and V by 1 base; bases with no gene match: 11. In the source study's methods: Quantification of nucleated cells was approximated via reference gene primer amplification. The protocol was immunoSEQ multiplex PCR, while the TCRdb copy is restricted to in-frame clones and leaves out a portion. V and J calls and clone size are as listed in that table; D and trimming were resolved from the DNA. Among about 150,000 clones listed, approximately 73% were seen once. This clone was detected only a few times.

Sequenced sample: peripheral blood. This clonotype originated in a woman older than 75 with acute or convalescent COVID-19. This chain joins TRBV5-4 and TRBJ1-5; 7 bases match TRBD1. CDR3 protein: CASSLTGQAGRNQPQHF. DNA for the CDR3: TGTGCCAGCAGCTTGACAGGACAGGCCGGTCGTAATCAGCCCCAGCATTTT.